A single sample is the source of the 19 T cell receptor beta chains below, sequenced in a study of T cells in Graves' hyperthyroidism and ophthalmopathy. RNA transcripts served as the template for amplifying TCR beta CDR3 regions. The primer set for the first-round RT-PCR of the TCR CDR3 was HTBI. One entry per CDR3 protein results from TCRdb running MiXCR on the multiplex PCR reads. This sample yields approximately 590,000 distinct CDR3 sequences, of which around 16% are seen a single time; less than 9.5% belongs to the top ten. Sequenced: blood. The receptors shown here come from a woman in her twenties or thirties with Graves' hyperthyroidism.

The chain has TRBV10-3 and TRBJ2-7; 9 bases line up with TRBD2. The CDR3 is 13 amino acids. Germline assignment: CDR1 ENHRY and CDR2 SYGVKD. V was pared by 5 bases and J by 3 bases, with 2 bases of the junction left unmatched. In DNA, the CDR3 is TGTGCCATCAGTATAGCGGGAGTCTACGAGCAGTACTTC. Amino acid sequence: CAISIAGVYEQYF.

This chain joins TRBV20-1 and TRBJ2-7; D is possibly TRBD1 (6 bases). Germline CDR1 DFQATT, CDR2 SNEGSKA (reference sequence). The CDR3 contains 14 residues. Between the trimmed V and J ends, which lost 3 bases and 2 bases, there was a span of 14 bases. CDR3 nucleotide sequence: TGCAGTGCTAGCTTAAGGGGGTTGACCTACGAGCAGTACTTC. This translates into CSASLRGLTYEQYF.

The chain joins TRBV30 to TRBJ2-7; 7 bases align to TRBD1. Trimming cost V 1 base and J 3 bases; bases outside gene matches: 3. Looked up from germline, CDR1 is GTSNPN and CDR2 is SVGIG (reference sequence). The CDR3 runs to 13 residues. CDR3 sequence (DNA): TGTGCCTGGAGTGACAGGGGCCGCTACGAGCAGTACTTC. It specifies CAWSDRGRYEQYF.

This clonotype was observed at least ten times. This chain links TRBV28 with TRBJ2-7, with a tentative D call TRBD1 (5 bases). V was cut by 6 bases and J by 2 bases, with 14 bases left in between. Germline V gives CDR1 MDHEN, CDR2 SYDVKM. The CDR3 runs 14 residues. The CDR3 is CASSGQGSAYEQYF. CDR3 nucleotide sequence: TGTGCCAGCAGCGGCCAGGGATCCGCCTACGAGCAGTACTTC.

The chain joins TRBV30 to TRBJ2-7; 8 nucleotides agree with TRBD2. Germline assignment: CDR1 GTSNPN and CDR2 SVGIG (reference sequence). V shed 0 bases and J 6 bases; nucleotides not matched to a gene: 7. The CDR3 is made up of 14 amino acids. CDR3 in amino acids: CAWSVWGLVSEQYF. The CDR3 nucleotides are TGTGCCTGGAGTGTATGGGGACTAGTCTCCGAGCAGTACTTC.

This clonotype was seen a handful of times. This chain links TRBV12-3 or TRBV12-4 with TRBJ1-2; maybe TRBD1 (5 bases). The CDR3 is made up of 14 amino acids. Trimming pared 2 bases from V and 4 bases from J, leaving 11 bases between. The CDR3 nucleotides are TGTGCCAGCAGTTTATTTACAGGACCCTATGGCTACACCTTC. Translating it yields CASSLFTGPYGYTF.

In its sample, this clonotype was seen many times. The CDR3 sequence is CASSLEGVGNQPQHF. The CDR3 nucleotides are TGTGCCAGCAGTCTAGAAGGGGTAGGTAATCAGCCCCAGCATTTT. The V gene is TRBV6-1, the J gene TRBJ1-5; D is possibly TRBD1 (5 bases). This CDR3 is built from 15 residues. Germline CDR1 is MNHNS and CDR2 is SASEGT. The ends were cut back, 5 bases at V and 4 bases at J, with 15 bases in the middle.

At least ten counts were recorded for this clonotype. The chain carries TRBV7-9 and TRBJ1-2, with D unclear. CDR3 length: 15 amino acids. In germline, CDR1 is SEHNR, CDR2 FQNEAQ (reference sequence). The V end lost 5 bases, the J end lost 0 bases, and 13 bases lay between the germline ends. CDR3 sequence: CASSQTAEANYGYTF. Written as DNA, the CDR3 is TGTGCCAGCAGCCAAACAGCTGAAGCTAACTATGGCTACACCTTC. The full variable domain, in which reference TRBV7-9 and TRBJ1-2 provide the parts outside the CDR3, is DTGVSQNPRHKITKRGQNVTFRCDPISEHNRLYWYRQTLGQGPEFLTYFQNEAQLEKSRLLSDRFSAERPKGSFSTLEIQRTEQGDSAMYLCASSQTAEANYGYTFGSGTRLTVV.

This sequence joins TRBV29-1 and TRBJ2-1, with TRBD1 as a possible D gene (8 bases). Germline CDR1 and CDR2: SQVTM and ANQGSEA. The CDR3 covers 16 residues. V was pared by 7 bases and J by 1 base, with 20 bases between. The CDR3 spells CSGGGSRQGSYNEQFF. In DNA, the CDR3 is TGCAGCGGGGGGGGATCTCGACAGGGGTCCTACAATGAGCAGTTCTTC.

At least ten counts were recorded for this clonotype. The rearrangement links TRBV30 to TRBJ2-7, with D perhaps matching TRBD1 (5 bases). Looked up from germline, CDR1 is GTSNPN and CDR2 is SVGIG (reference sequence). Trimming pared 3 bases from V and 3 bases from J, leaving 18 bases between. CDR3 length: 15 amino acids. DNA for the CDR3: TGTGCCTGGAGGCCCCCTGGCCAGGGCATCTACGAGCAGTACTTC. The encoded protein is CAWRPPGQGIYEQYF.

In this sample, this clonotype turned up many times. The J gene is TRBJ2-3, the V gene TRBV5-1; no clear D. Germline V gives CDR1 SGHRS, CDR2 YFSETQ. This CDR3 spans 15 amino acids. Trimming pared 4 bases from V and 2 bases from J, leaving 14 bases between. In DNA, the CDR3 is TGCGCCAGCAGCGTTAACAGCCTGTACACAGATACGCAGTATTTT. The encoded protein is CASSVNSLYTDTQYF. Variable domain in full (rest from reference TRBV5-1 and TRBJ2-3): KAGVTQTPRYLIKTRGQQVTLSCSPISGHRSVSWYQQTPGQGLQFLFEYFSETQRNKGNFPGRFSGRQFSNSRSEMNVSTLELGDSALYLCASSVNSLYTDTQYFGPGTRLTVL.

This clonotype occurred many times. V and J are TRBV7-2 and TRBJ2-1; 9 bases are a match to TRBD2. The length of the CDR3 is 15 residues. V shed 5 bases, J shed 6 bases, and the junction held 8 bases outside the gene matches. The germline CDR1 and CDR2 sequences are SGHTA and FQGNSA. CDR3 DNA sequence: TGTGCCAGCAGCCTATTTAGCGGGAGCCCCAATGAGCAGTTCTTC. Protein: CASSLFSGSPNEQFF.

Ten or more counts support this clonotype. V gene TRBV27 combines with J gene TRBJ2-2, with D unresolved. The germline gives CDR1 MNHEY, CDR2 SMNVEV (reference sequence). V lost 0 bases and J 5 bases, leaving 4 bases between the germline ends. The CDR3 has 13 residues. Written as DNA, the CDR3 is TGTGCCAGCAGTTTATCAGGAACCGGGGAGCTGTTTTTT. Protein product: CASSLSGTGELFF.

This clonotype showed up many times. The chain has TRBV20-1 and TRBJ2-3; D gene unclear. The CDR3 has 12 amino acids. Germline lookup yields CDR1 DFQATT and CDR2 SNEGSKA (reference sequence). V lost 1 base and J lost 4, with 6 bases in between. CDR3 sequence: CSARVTADTQYF. CDR3 sequence (DNA): TGCAGTGCTAGAGTAACGGCAGATACGCAGTATTTT.

This clonotype showed up many times. This rearrangement joins TRBV6-2 or TRBV6-3 to TRBJ2-3; 8 bases align to TRBD2. V lost 2 bases and J lost 5; bases outside the gene matches: 15. Germline CDR1 MNHEY, CDR2 SVGEGT. There are 18 residues in the CDR3. The CDR3 here is CASSYPRREGSEIDTQYF. The CDR3 DNA reads as TGTGCCAGCAGTTACCCCAGACGGGAGGGCTCTGAAATAGATACGCAGTATTTT.

Points on this clonotype: A much bigger clone sits one base away, suggesting this may be a read error. This sequence joins TRBV7-2 and TRBJ1-4; 8 bases align to TRBD1. Germline CDR1 SGHTA, CDR2 FQGNSA. This CDR3 comprises 15 residues. CDR3 DNA: TGTGCCAGCGGCTTATGGGACAGGACAAATGAAAAACTGTTTTTT. It encodes CASGLWDRTNEKLFF.

The chain joins TRBV7-3 to TRBJ1-1; 9 nucleotides match TRBD1. V was pared by 5 bases and J by 5 bases, with 6 bases of the junction left unmatched. Germline V lookup: CDR1 SGHTA, CDR2 FQGTGA. The CDR3 runs 14 residues. DNA of the CDR3: TGTGCCAGCAGCAGAACAGGGGGCTGGACTGAAGCTTTCTTT. It encodes CASSRTGGWTEAFF.

This clonotype has a count of ten or more. The rearrangement links TRBV20-1 to TRBJ2-1; 9 nucleotides line up with TRBD1. Per germline, CDR1 DFQATT and CDR2 SNEGSKA (reference sequence). This CDR3 region has 14 residues. Trimming at V came to 3 bases and at J to 7 bases, leaving 7 bases not matched to a gene. CDR3: CSASGQGTRNEQFF. In nucleotides, the CDR3 is TGCAGTGCTAGCGGACAGGGGACAAGGAATGAGCAGTTCTTC.

There are many counts of this clonotype. The chain links TRBV27 to TRBJ2-1, with a tentative D call TRBD2 (5 bases). V lost 0 bases and J lost 6, with 9 bases in between. The germline gives CDR1 MNHEY, CDR2 SMNVEV (reference sequence). The CDR3 runs 14 residues. CDR3 residues: CASSLSIAGNEQFF. The CDR3 DNA sequence: TGTGCCAGCAGTTTATCGATTGCGGGCAATGAGCAGTTCTTC.